Below, 26 T cell receptor beta chains from the same sample are listed, as sequenced in a study of CD8+CD57+ T cells in acquired aplastic anemia. CDR3 and TCR beta VDJ profiling relied on a genomic DNA template. A single record per CDR3 protein comes from TCRdb applying MiXCR to the reads. This repertoire shows about 190,000 distinct CDR3 sequences, just under 50% found once; its top ten account for approximately 9.7%. The authors sequenced patients whose flow cytometry had shown CD8+CD57+ cell expansion. The sample taken for sequencing was sorted CD4+, CD8+, or CD8+CD57+ T cells (not recorded which) from PBMCs. The receptors here all came from a human donor with aplastic anemia.

This clonotype was counted many times. This chain links TRBV2 with TRBJ2-5; TRBD1 might be the D (5 bases). V shed 0 bases and J shed 2 bases, with 10 bases lying between them. Germline lookup yields CDR1 SNHLY and CDR2 FYNNEI. This CDR3 comprises 15 residues. The CDR3 nucleotides are TGTGCCAGCAGTGAAGCGCTTAGGGGTCAAGAGACCCAGTACTTC. It specifies CASSEALRGQETQYF.

The chain combines TRBV30 with TRBJ2-7; 9 bases line up with TRBD2. The CDR3 has 15 residues. Trimming took 4 bases from V and 1 from J; bases not matched to a gene: 8. Germline CDR1 GTSNPN, CDR2 SVGIG (reference sequence). The CDR3 DNA reads TGTGCCTGGACAAAAGAGGGACTAGCTTCCTACGAGCAGTACTTC. Protein sequence: CAWTKEGLASYEQYF.

The genes are TRBV20-1 and TRBJ1-6, with 7 bases identical to TRBD1. The CDR3 consists of 15 residues. Per the germline V gene, CDR1 is DFQATT and CDR2 is SNEGSKA (reference sequence). The J segment lost 9 bases and the V segment lost 7 bases, leaving 15 bases of the junction unmatched. The CDR3 loop reads CSVRRDRGGSSPLHF. The CDR3 DNA follows: TGCAGTGTTCGCCGGGACAGAGGAGGAAGTTCACCCCTCCACTTT.

This clonotype was counted between two and nine times. The chain has TRBV24-1 and TRBJ2-1; TRBD1 is a possible D gene (6 bases). The CDR3 consists of 14 residues. Per the germline V gene, CDR1 is KGHDR and CDR2 is SFDVKD. Trimming shortened V by 4 bases and J by 5 bases, and 11 bases separated the two germline ends. CDR3 coding DNA: TGTGCCACCAGTGACACGACAGGAAACAATGAGCAGTTCTTC. Amino acids: CATSDTTGNNEQFF.

This clonotype was observed a few times. The chain is built from TRBV28 and TRBJ1-2, with D perhaps matching TRBD1 (5 bases). V was trimmed by 2 bases and J by 1 base, leaving 17 bases between them. The germline V gene encodes CDR1 MDHEN and CDR2 SYDVKM. The length of the CDR3 is 17 residues. The CDR3 region is CASSLRMRGSVNYGYTF. CDR3 DNA sequence: TGTGCCAGCAGTTTAAGGATGCGGGGCAGCGTTAACTATGGCTACACCTTC.

This clonotype appeared many times. The chain combines TRBV19 with TRBJ2-7; 7 nucleotides line up with TRBD1. Germline CDR1 reads LNHDA; CDR2 reads SQIVND (reference sequence). The CDR3 loop spans 15 amino acids. Germline trimming cut 4 bases from V and 1 base from J; bases unmatched to any gene: 7. DNA for the CDR3: TGTGCCAGTAGTACCCGACAGGGCCCATCCTACGAGCAGTACTTC. Its translation: CASSTRQGPSYEQYF.

The sample holds many counts of this clonotype. The chain has TRBV7-9 and TRBJ2-7; D is unresolved. Trimming pared 5 bases from V and 4 bases from J, leaving 9 bases between. The CDR3 extends over 12 amino acids. Germline V gene sequence: CDR1 SEHNR, CDR2 FQNEAQ (reference sequence). Here the CDR3 DNA reads TGTGCCAGCAGCCTCACCGGATACGAGCAGTACTTC. This encodes CASSLTGYEQYF.

This clonotype was observed many times. V and J are TRBV5-6 and TRBJ2-3; D is perhaps TRBD1 (6 bases). Trimming took off 0 bases at V and 6 bases at J, with 14 bases between the two ends. Germline values: CDR1 SGHDT, CDR2 YYEEEE. The CDR3 extends over 15 amino acids. In nucleotides, the CDR3 is TGTGCCAGCAGCTTGGGGACAGCCCTGGGGGATACGCAGTATTTT. Its translation is CASSLGTALGDTQYF.

The chain couples TRBV15 to TRBJ1-5; 8 bases agree with TRBD1. The CDR3 is made up of 16 amino acids. In germline, CDR1 is LNHNV, CDR2 YYDKDF (reference sequence). Trimming removed 3 bases from V and 4 bases from J; junction bases left unmatched: 8. CDR3 coding DNA: TGTGCCACCAGCAGTGGACAGGGACGGGCAAATCAGCCCCAGCATTTT. It specifies CATSSGQGRANQPQHF.

The rearrangement uses TRBV10-3 and TRBJ2-7; 14 bases agree with TRBD2. Germline V gene lookup returns CDR1 ENHRY and CDR2 SYGVKD. This CDR3 region has 13 residues. V was clipped by 10 bases and J by 3 bases; unmatched bases: 2. In DNA, the CDR3 is TGTGCCACCGGGACTAGCGGGAGCTACGAGCAGTACTTC. Protein sequence: CATGTSGSYEQYF.

This clonotype occurred many times. As DNA, the CDR3 is TGCAGTGCTAGAATACCGGGACTACCATCCTACGAGCAGTACTTC. It translates to CSARIPGLPSYEQYF. The V call is TRBV20-1, the J call TRBJ2-7; TRBD2 matches at 7 bases. Looked up from germline, CDR1 is DFQATT and CDR2 is SNEGSKA (reference sequence). The V gene end was trimmed by 2 bases and the J gene end by 1 base; junction bases not matched to a gene: 8. The CDR3 is made up of 15 amino acids.

This clonotype qualifies as medium-sized. The chain uses TRBV25-1 and TRBJ2-3; D gene uncertain. Germline CDR1 reads MGHDK; CDR2 reads SYGVNS. This CDR3 has 15 amino acids. The V end lost 2 bases, the J end lost 0 bases, and 9 bases lay between the germline ends. CDR3 nucleotides: TGTGCCAGCAGTGAACGTGCAGTGAGCACAGATACGCAGTATTTT. Translation: CASSERAVSTDTQYF.

V usage is TRBV30 and J usage is TRBJ1-1; D unresolved. Germline values: CDR1 GTSNPN, CDR2 SVGIG (reference sequence). This CDR3 has 11 residues. The V end was cut by 0 bases, the J end by 13 bases, with 12 bases between. The CDR3 region is CAWSVGEKRFF. The CDR3 region has the DNA TGTGCCTGGAGTGTTGGGGAGAAGCGTTTCTTT.

The chain recombines TRBV9 with TRBJ1-2; TRBD1 is a possible D gene (6 bases). Per the germline V gene, CDR1 is SGDLS and CDR2 is YYNGEE. CDR3 length equals 14 residues. V was clipped by 3 bases and J by 2 bases, with 11 bases between them. The CDR3 nucleotides read TGTGCCAGCAGCGCCAGGGGAGCGAACTATGGCTACACCTTC. Protein sequence: CASSARGANYGYTF.

The genes are TRBV19 and TRBJ1-5; D unresolved. CDR1 LNHDA and CDR2 SQIVND come from the germline V gene (reference sequence). The CDR3 has 15 residues. Trimming took 3 bases from V and 0 from J, leaving 9 bases between them. CDR3 coding DNA: TGTGCCAGTAGTATTGGGCAGATTAGCAATCAGCCCCAGCATTTT. The encoded protein is CASSIGQISNQPQHF.

This clonotype was recorded a few times. The V call is TRBV19, the J call TRBJ2-1; the match to TRBD1 covers 8 bases. This CDR3 spans 15 amino acids. Trimming cost V 6 bases and J 4 bases; bases outside gene matches: 8. In germline, CDR1 is LNHDA, CDR2 SQIVND (reference sequence). CDR3 amino acids: CASSLTGDEYNEQFF. The CDR3 nucleotides are TGTGCCAGTAGCCTGACAGGGGACGAGTACAATGAGCAGTTCTTC.

This clonotype was found a few times. The V call is TRBV15, the J call TRBJ2-2, with D hard to call. From germline, CDR1 is LNHNV and CDR2 YYDKDF (reference sequence). Trimming removed 3 bases at V and 5 bases at J, with 19 bases between. The CDR3 runs to 17 residues. CDR3 loop: CATSSNKETLWTGELFF. The DNA for the CDR3 is TGTGCCACCAGCAGCAACAAGGAAACCCTGTGGACCGGGGAGCTGTTTTTT.

The chain carries TRBV29-1 and TRBJ2-1; 10 bases match TRBD2. Germline V gene lookup returns CDR1 SQVTM and CDR2 ANQGSEA. The CDR3 contains 15 residues. After removal of 6 bases from V and 5 bases from J, the junction contained 10 bases not matched to a gene. CDR3 in amino acids: CSVRQTLAGNNEQFF. The DNA of the CDR3 is TGCAGCGTCAGACAGACACTAGCGGGAAACAATGAGCAGTTCTTC.

This clonotype was counted ten times or more. The chain carries TRBV9 and TRBJ1-1, with 10 bases aligning to TRBD1. V lost 4 bases, J lost 10 bases, and 7 bases stayed unmatched. The CDR3 loop spans 13 amino acids. CDR1 and CDR2 (germline): SGDLS, YYNGEE. The CDR3 loop is CASSNPGQGRAFF. The CDR3 DNA reads TGTGCCAGCAGCAACCCGGGACAGGGGAGAGCTTTCTTT. Full variable domain (missing parts from reference TRBV9 and TRBJ1-1): DSGVTQTPKHLITATGQRVTLRCSPRSGDLSVYWYQQSLDQGLQFLIQYYNGEERAKGNILERFSAQQFPDLHSELNLSSLELGDSALYFCASSNPGQGRAFFGQGTRLTVV.

This clonotype was counted at least ten times. This chain joins TRBV10-1 and TRBJ2-1, with no clear D. The CDR3 length is 13 residues. The germline CDR1 and CDR2 sequences are WNHNN and SYGVQD (reference sequence). Trimming removed 4 bases at V and 14 bases at J, with 18 bases between. CDR3 sequence: CASSVSRADEKFF. CDR3 sequence (DNA): TGCGCCAGCAGTGTATCACGGGCGGACGAGAAGTTCTTC.

The chain combines TRBV27 with TRBJ1-2; D is unresolved. CDR1 is MNHEY, CDR2 SMNVEV, per germline (reference sequence). The CDR3 is 13 amino acids. Trimming removed 7 bases at V and 1 base at J, with 10 bases between. Here the CDR3 reads CASIETFNYGYTF. The CDR3, as DNA: TGTGCCAGCATAGAAACATTTAACTATGGCTACACCTTC.

This clonotype showed up just a few times. V gene TRBV20-1 combines with J gene TRBJ1-6, with 7 bases aligning to TRBD1. V lost 4 bases, J lost 8 bases, and 8 bases stayed unmatched. The CDR3 runs to 14 residues. The germline V gene has CDR1 DFQATT and CDR2 SNEGSKA (reference sequence). Here the CDR3 DNA reads TGCAGTGCTATTAGACAGGGAGTAGATTCACCCCTCCACTTT. Its protein product is CSAIRQGVDSPLHF.

V gene TRBV20-1 combines with J gene TRBJ2-1; possibly TRBD2 for D (6 bases). The germline CDR1 and CDR2 sequences are DFQATT and SNEGSKA (reference sequence). The CDR3 is made up of 15 amino acids. V lost 3 bases and J 0 bases, leaving 12 bases between the germline ends. The CDR3 DNA reads TGCAGTGCTAGGGTCGGGACTTACTCCTACAATGAGCAGTTCTTC. This translates into CSARVGTYSYNEQFF.

This clonotype came up many times. The chain recombines TRBV5-5 with TRBJ1-1, with TRBD1 matching over 7 bases. Per germline, CDR1 SGHKS and CDR2 YYEKEE (reference sequence). This CDR3 has 16 amino acids. V shed 4 bases and J 1 base; nucleotides not matched to a gene: 10. CDR3 coding DNA: TGTGCCAGCAGCGTCTATACAGGGGCACGGAACACTGAAGCTTTCTTT. The encoded protein is CASSVYTGARNTEAFF. Full variable domain (remainder filled in from reference TRBV5-5 and TRBJ1-1): DAGVTQSPTHLIKTRGQQVTLRCSPISGHKSVSWYQQVLGQGPQFIFQYYEKEERGRGNFPDRFSARQFPNYSSELNVNALLLGDSALYLCASSVYTGARNTEAFFGQGTRLTVV.

Comments on this clonotype: One end of the junction is discordant with germline, which a read error may explain. The chain combines TRBV5-1 with TRBJ2-3, with a tentative D call TRBD1 (6 bases). Germline V gene sequence: CDR1 SGHRS, CDR2 YFSETQ. The CDR3 has 14 residues. CDR3 in DNA: TGCGCCAGCACCTTGGTTGGGGGCACAGGTACGCAGTATTTT. Its translation is CASTLVGGTGTQYF. Drawing the rest from reference TRBV5-1 and TRBJ2-3, the complete variable domain is KAGVTQTPRYLIKTRGQQVTLSCSPISGHRSVSWYQQTPGQGLQFLFEYFSETQRNKGNFPGRFSGRQFSNSRSEMNVSTLELGDSALYLCASTLVGGTGTQYFGPGTRLTVL.

This chain connects TRBV20-1 to TRBJ1-2, with D perhaps matching TRBD1 (6 bases). Deletions cut 3 bases from V and 2 bases from J, with 19 bases between. Looked up from germline, CDR1 is DFQATT and CDR2 is SNEGSKA (reference sequence). This CDR3 is built from 16 residues. The CDR3 loop reads CSASKTGQAQNYGYTF. The DNA for the CDR3 is TGCAGTGCTAGCAAAACAGGGCAGGCCCAAAACTATGGCTACACCTTC.